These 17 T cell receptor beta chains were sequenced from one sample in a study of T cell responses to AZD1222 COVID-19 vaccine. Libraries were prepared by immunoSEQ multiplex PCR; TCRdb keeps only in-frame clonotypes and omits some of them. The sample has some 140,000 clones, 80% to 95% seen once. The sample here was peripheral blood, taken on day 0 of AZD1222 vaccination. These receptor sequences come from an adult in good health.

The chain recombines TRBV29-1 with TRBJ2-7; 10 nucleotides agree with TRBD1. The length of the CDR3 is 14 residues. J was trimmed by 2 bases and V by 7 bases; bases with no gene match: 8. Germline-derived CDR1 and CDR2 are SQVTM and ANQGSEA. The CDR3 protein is CSATIGQGAYEQYF. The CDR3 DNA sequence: TGCAGCGCCACGATAGGACAGGGGGCCTACGAGCAGTACTTC.

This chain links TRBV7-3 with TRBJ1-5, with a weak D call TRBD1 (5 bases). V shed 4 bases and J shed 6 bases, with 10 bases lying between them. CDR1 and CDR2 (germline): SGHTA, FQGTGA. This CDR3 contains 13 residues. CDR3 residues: CASSSGPAQPQHF. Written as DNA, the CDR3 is TGTGCCAGCAGCTCGGGACCGGCTCAGCCCCAGCATTTT. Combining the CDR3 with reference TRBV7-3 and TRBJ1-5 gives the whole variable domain GAGVSQTPSNKVTEKGKYVELRCDPISGHTALYWYRQSLGQGPEFLIYFQGTGAADDSGLPNDRFFAVRPEGSVSTLKIQRTERGDSAVYLCASSSGPAQPQHFGDGTRLSIL.

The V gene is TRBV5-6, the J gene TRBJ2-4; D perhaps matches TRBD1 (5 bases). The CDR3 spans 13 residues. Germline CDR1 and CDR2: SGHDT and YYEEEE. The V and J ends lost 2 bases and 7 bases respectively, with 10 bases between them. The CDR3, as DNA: TGTGCCAGCAGCTTACCAGGGTATAACATTCAGTACTTC. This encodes CASSLPGYNIQYF.

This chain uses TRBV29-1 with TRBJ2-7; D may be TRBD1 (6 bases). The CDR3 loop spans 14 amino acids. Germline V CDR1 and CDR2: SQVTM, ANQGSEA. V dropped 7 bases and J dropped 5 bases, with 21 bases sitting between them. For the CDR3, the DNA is TGCAGCGGTGGGGGCCTCGCGGGCACTGACGAGCAGTACTTC. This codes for CSGGGLAGTDEQYF.

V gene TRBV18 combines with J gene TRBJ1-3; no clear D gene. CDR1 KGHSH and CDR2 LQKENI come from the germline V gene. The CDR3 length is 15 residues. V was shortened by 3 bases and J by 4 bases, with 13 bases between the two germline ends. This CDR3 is CASSPSESSGNTIYF. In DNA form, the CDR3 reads TGTGCCAGCTCACCCTCTGAGAGTTCCGGAAACACCATATATTTT.

CDR3 protein: CASRTTVGRGTNTGELFF. The CDR3 DNA is TGCGCCAGCAGGACCACGGTTGGGCGCGGGACGAACACCGGGGAGCTGTTTTTT. The chain recombines TRBV4-3 with TRBJ2-2, with D maybe TRBD2 (6 bases). V was clipped by 6 bases and J by 0 bases, with 20 bases between them. Germline V gives CDR1 LGHNA, CDR2 YSLEER. This CDR3 region has 18 residues.

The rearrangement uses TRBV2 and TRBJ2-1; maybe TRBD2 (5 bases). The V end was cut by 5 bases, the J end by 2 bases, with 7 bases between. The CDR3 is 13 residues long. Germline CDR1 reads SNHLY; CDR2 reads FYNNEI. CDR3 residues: CASSTGAYNEQFF. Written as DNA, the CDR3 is TGTGCCAGCAGTACCGGGGCCTACAATGAGCAGTTCTTC.

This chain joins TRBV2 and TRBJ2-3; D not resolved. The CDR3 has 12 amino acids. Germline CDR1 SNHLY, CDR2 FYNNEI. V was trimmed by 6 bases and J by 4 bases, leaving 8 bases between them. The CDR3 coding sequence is TGTGCCAGCAGCTTCTCGGCAGATACGCAGTATTTT. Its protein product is CASSFSADTQYF.

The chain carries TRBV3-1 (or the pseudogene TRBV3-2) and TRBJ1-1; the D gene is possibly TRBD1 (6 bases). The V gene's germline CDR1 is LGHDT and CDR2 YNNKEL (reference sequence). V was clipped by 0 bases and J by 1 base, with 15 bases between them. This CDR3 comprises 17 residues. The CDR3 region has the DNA TGTGCCAGCAGCCAAGATGGTCAGGGGCGACGGAACACTGAAGCTTTCTTT. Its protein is CASSQDGQGRRNTEAFF.

CDR3 protein: CASSLIDRYEQYF. DNA of the CDR3: TGCGCCAGCAGCCTAATTGACAGATACGAGCAGTACTTC. This chain uses TRBV5-1 with TRBJ2-7; D might be TRBD1 (5 bases). There are 13 residues in the CDR3. The germline V gene has CDR1 SGHRS and CDR2 YFSETQ. V lost 4 bases, J lost 4 bases, and 12 bases lay in between. Combining the CDR3 with reference TRBV5-1 and TRBJ2-7 gives the whole variable domain KAGVTQTPRYLIKTRGQQVTLSCSPISGHRSVSWYQQTPGQGLQFLFEYFSETQRNKGNFPGRFSGRQFSNSRSEMNVSTLELGDSALYLCASSLIDRYEQYFGPGTRLTVT.

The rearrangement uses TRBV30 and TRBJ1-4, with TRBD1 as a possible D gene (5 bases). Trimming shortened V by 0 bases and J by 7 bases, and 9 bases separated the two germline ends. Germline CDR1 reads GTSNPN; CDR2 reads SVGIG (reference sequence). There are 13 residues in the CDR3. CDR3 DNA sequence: TGTGCCTGGAGTGTGAAAGGGGTTGAAAAACTGTTTTTT. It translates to CAWSVKGVEKLFF. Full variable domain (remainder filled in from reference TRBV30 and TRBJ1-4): SQTIHQWPATLVQPVGSPLSLECTVEGTSNPNLYWYRQAAGRGLQLLFYSVGIGQISSEVPQNLSASRPQDRQFILSSKKLLLSDSGFYLCAWSVKGVEKLFFGSGTQLSVL.

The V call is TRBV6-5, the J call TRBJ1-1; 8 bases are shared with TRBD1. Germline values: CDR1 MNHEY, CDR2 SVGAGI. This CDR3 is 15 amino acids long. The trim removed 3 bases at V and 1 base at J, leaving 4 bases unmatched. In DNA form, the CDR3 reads TGTGCCAGCAGTTATTCCGGGACAGGGAACACTGAAGCTTTCTTT. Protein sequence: CASSYSGTGNTEAFF.

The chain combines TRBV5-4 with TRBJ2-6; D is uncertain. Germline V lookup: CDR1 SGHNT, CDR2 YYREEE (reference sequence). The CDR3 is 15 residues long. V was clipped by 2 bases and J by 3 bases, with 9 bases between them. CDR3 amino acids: CASSFVGGGANVLTF. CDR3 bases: TGTGCCAGCAGCTTTGTAGGTGGTGGGGCCAACGTCCTGACTTTC.

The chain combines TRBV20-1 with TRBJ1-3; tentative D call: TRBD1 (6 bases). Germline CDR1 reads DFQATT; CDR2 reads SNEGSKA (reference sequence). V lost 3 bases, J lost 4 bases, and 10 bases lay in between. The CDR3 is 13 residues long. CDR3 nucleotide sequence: TGCAGTGCTAGTGTGGGGGCGGGAAACACCATATATTTT. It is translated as CSASVGAGNTIYF.

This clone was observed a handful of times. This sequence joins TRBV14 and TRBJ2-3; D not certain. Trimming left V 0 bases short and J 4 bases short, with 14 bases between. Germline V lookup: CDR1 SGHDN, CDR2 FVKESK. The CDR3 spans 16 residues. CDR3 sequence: CASSQDPGSLSDTQYF. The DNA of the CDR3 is TGTGCCAGCAGCCAAGATCCCGGGTCTCTCTCAGATACGCAGTATTTT.

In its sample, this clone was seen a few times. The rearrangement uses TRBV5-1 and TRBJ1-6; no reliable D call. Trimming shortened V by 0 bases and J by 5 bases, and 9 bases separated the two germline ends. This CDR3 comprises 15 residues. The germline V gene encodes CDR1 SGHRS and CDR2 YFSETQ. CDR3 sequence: CASSLEGRDNSPLHF. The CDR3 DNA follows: TGCGCCAGCAGCTTGGAAGGGAGAGATAATTCACCCCTCCACTTT.

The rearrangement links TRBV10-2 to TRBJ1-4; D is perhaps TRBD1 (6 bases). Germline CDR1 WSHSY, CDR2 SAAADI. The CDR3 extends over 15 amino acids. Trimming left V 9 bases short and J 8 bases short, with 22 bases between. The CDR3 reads CASRGSQAIEEKLFF. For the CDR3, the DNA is TGCGCCAGTAGGGGGTCCCAGGCTATTGAGGAAAAACTGTTTTTT.